This TCR beta chain was sequenced for a study of T cells in Graves' hyperthyroidism and ophthalmopathy. Authors of the study amplified TCR beta CDR3 regions from RNA transcripts. The primer set for the first-round RT-PCR of the TCR CDR3 was HTBI. TCRdb analysed the multiplex PCR reads with MiXCR anew, one entry per CDR3 protein. The table lists roughly 420,000 distinct CDR3 sequences, more than 15% of them singletons, with around 7.3% in the top ten. Graves' hyperthyroidism qualified as stable when ophthalmopathy did not progress within 18 months. PBMCs came from 7.5 to 10 ml fresh peripheral blood. The table lists this clonotype with many counts. The V and J ends lost 7 bases and 4 bases respectively, with 16 bases between them. Germline CDR1 is SQVTM and CDR2 is ANQGSEA. There are 13 residues in the CDR3.

This sequence originates from a woman between 18 and 30 years old with Graves' hyperthyroidism. Sequencing was performed on blood. The chain employs TRBV29-1 and TRBJ1-1; TRBD1 might be the D (5 bases). The CDR3 nucleotides read TGCAGCGCCGAAATGGGAAGGGGCACTGAAGCTTTCTTT. Its protein product is CSAEMGRGTEAFF.